The 12 T cell receptor beta chains below were found in one sample sequenced in a study of post-analysis software for immune sequencing data (dated by TCRdb to between 2014 and 2017). The study at large found these results: Significantly higher frequencies in patients than in controls were found for about five TRBV segments, including TRBV5-6, TRBV5-1 and TRBV20-1.

Libraries were prepared through PCR. Sequenced using an Illumina HiSeq 2500. Unique molecular identifiers were incorporated into TCR beta cDNA libraries to reduce PCR and sequencing biases. TCRdb redid the processing of the public reads, applying fastp at Q25 and MiXCR, and retained in-frame beta chains. Here each entry gathers all rows of one CDR3 protein and keeps the most common genes and DNA. In all, the sample holds around 700,000 distinct CDR3 sequences, and roughly three fifths of those were seen once. About 11% of the sample rests with the top ten. No antigens are known for them. The sequencing sample was made of blood. The receptors originated from a girl aged 2 to 10 with multiple sclerosis.

The chain links TRBV23-1 to TRBJ2-1; 9 bases align to TRBD1. TRBV23-1 is given ORF status, its function remaining uncertain. The CDR3 length is 15 residues. V lost 6 bases to trimming and J lost 6 bases; unmatched junction nucleotides: 9. Here the CDR3 reads CASSHGQGYGNEQFF. For the CDR3, the DNA is TGCGCCAGCAGCCACGGACAGGGGTATGGCAATGAGCAGTTCTTC.

This clonotype has more than one count but fewer than ten. The chain carries TRBV29-1 and TRBJ1-2; no firm D call. The CDR3 is made up of 13 amino acids. CDR1 is SQVTM, CDR2 ANQGSEA, per germline. V was cut by 3 bases and J by 2 bases, with 10 bases left in between. In nucleotides, the CDR3 is TGCAGCGTTGAGGCGGCCGAAAACTATGGCTACACCTTC. As protein: CSVEAAENYGYTF. The full variable domain, completed using reference TRBV29-1 and TRBJ1-2, is SAVISQKPSRDICQRGTSLTIQCQVDSQVTMMFWYRQQPGQSLTLIATANQGSEATYESGFVIDKFPISRPNLTFSTLTVSNMSPEDSSIYLCSVEAAENYGYTFGSGTRLTVV.

This clonotype was counted a few times. CDR3 DNA sequence: TGTGCCAGCAGGACTCTCCCGGGCCCCAATGAGCAGTTCTTC. Residues: CASRTLPGPNEQFF. The genes are TRBV6-6 and TRBJ2-1, with D unclear. The germline V gene has CDR1 MNHNY and CDR2 SVGAGI (reference sequence). The CDR3 consists of 14 residues. Trimming took off 6 bases at V and 6 bases at J, with 15 bases between the two ends.

The chain recombines TRBV2 with TRBJ2-1; D may be TRBD1 or TRBD2 (5 bases each). The CDR3 sequence is 13 residues long. Trimming stripped 6 bases from V and 4 bases from J, with 10 bases between. The germline V gene encodes CDR1 SNHLY and CDR2 FYNNEI. In DNA, the CDR3 is TGTGCCAGCAGCAGGGACCCTTACAATGAGCAGTTCTTC. Its translation: CASSRDPYNEQFF.

This clonotype occurred once. CDR3 DNA: TGCAGCGTTGAAGAACATCCTGGTGAGCAGTTCTTC. Its translation: CSVEEHPGEQFF. The chain combines TRBV29-1 with TRBJ2-1; no clear D gene. From germline, CDR1 is SQVTM and CDR2 ANQGSEA. The CDR3 extends over 12 amino acids. V lost 0 bases, J lost 9 bases, and 9 bases lay in between.

The chain couples TRBV5-1 to TRBJ2-7, with D perhaps TRBD1 (6 bases). Trimming took off 5 bases at V and 0 bases at J, with 9 bases between the two ends. The CDR3 runs 13 residues. CDR1 and CDR2 from the germline V gene are SGHRS and YFSETQ. The CDR3 protein is CASSRDNSYEQYF. The CDR3, as DNA: TGCGCCAGCAGTCGGGACAACTCCTACGAGCAGTACTTC. Full variable domain (remainder filled in from reference TRBV5-1 and TRBJ2-7): KAGVTQTPRYLIKTRGQQVTLSCSPISGHRSVSWYQQTPGQGLQFLFEYFSETQRNKGNFPGRFSGRQFSNSRSEMNVSTLELGDSALYLCASSRDNSYEQYFGPGTRLTVT.

The CDR3 DNA is TGTGCCAGCAGTTACTCGAAAGGGTTGGGAGGCTACACCTTC. Its translation is CASSYSKGLGGYTF. The genes are TRBV6-5 and TRBJ1-2; the D is unclear. The germline V and J ends were trimmed by 0 bases and 8 bases, with 13 bases remaining between them. The CDR3 is 14 residues long. The V gene's germline CDR1 is MNHEY and CDR2 SVGAGI.

The V call is TRBV30, the J call TRBJ1-1, with TRBD1 as a possible D gene (6 bases). V lost 2 bases to trimming and J lost 12 bases, with 13 bases between them. Germline V gene lookup returns CDR1 GTSNPN and CDR2 SVGIG (reference sequence). This CDR3 comprises 11 residues. This CDR3 is CAWSHQGSTFF. In DNA form, the CDR3 reads TGTGCCTGGAGTCACCAGGGGAGTACTTTCTTT. Looking up the rest from reference TRBV30 and TRBJ1-1 gives the full variable domain: SQTIHQWPATLVQPVGSPLSLECTVEGTSNPNLYWYRQAAGRGLQLLFYSVGIGQISSEVPQNLSASRPQDRQFILSSKKLLLSDSGFYLCAWSHQGSTFFGQGTRLTVV.

This clonotype has only a few counts. V gene TRBV12-3 or TRBV12-4 combines with J gene TRBJ1-1; D gene uncertain. The CDR3 contains 13 residues. Trimming took 5 bases from V and 2 from J, leaving 9 bases between them. CDR3 protein: CASSQKGNTEAFF. The CDR3 DNA follows: TGTGCCAGCAGTCAGAAGGGTAACACTGAAGCTTTCTTT.

The V gene is TRBV5-5, the J gene TRBJ1-2, with 9 bases fitting TRBD1. This CDR3 spans 15 amino acids. V was clipped by 0 bases and J by 4 bases; unmatched bases: 4. Germline V gives CDR1 SGHKS, CDR2 YYEKEE (reference sequence). The CDR3 loop is CASSLGTGVPYGYTF. CDR3 nucleotides: TGTGCCAGCAGCTTGGGGACAGGGGTCCCCTATGGCTACACCTTC.

The chain recombines TRBV20-1 with TRBJ2-7; 7 positions match TRBD1. CDR1 is DFQATT and CDR2 is SNEGSKA in the germline V gene (reference sequence). V was pared by 3 bases and J by 4 bases, with 18 bases of the junction left unmatched. The CDR3 runs 17 residues. The CDR3 is CSASFPTGRTVGYEQYF. The CDR3 region has the DNA TGCAGTGCTAGTTTCCCGACAGGGCGAACAGTCGGTTACGAGCAGTACTTC.

This chain connects TRBV2 to TRBJ1-6; the D gene is possibly TRBD1 (5 bases). CDR3 length: 12 residues. V dropped 4 bases and J dropped 10 bases, with 8 bases sitting between them. Per germline, CDR1 SNHLY and CDR2 FYNNEI. The CDR3 nucleotides read TGTGCCAGCAGTGGGCAGGGATCACCCCTCCACTTT. Translating gives CASSGQGSPLHF.